These 5 T cell receptor beta chains came from one sample sequenced in a study of cytomegalovirus exposure and HLA in healthy donors. It was with 60 Vbeta and 13 Jbeta primers that the PCR ran. Assay used: immunoSEQ multiplex PCR; TCRdb lists only in-frame clones, some missing. In the table there are around 150,000 clones, around 74% of which are singletons. The sample consisted of PBMCs. These receptors were obtained from a female donor in good health and CMV-seronegative.

The chain has TRBV5-4 and TRBJ1-3; D unclear. Germline V gene lookup returns CDR1 SGHNT and CDR2 YYREEE (reference sequence). The V and J ends lost 3 bases and 9 bases respectively, with 19 bases between them. The CDR3 has 15 amino acids. CDR3 residues: CASSSEEGPVGTIYF. The DNA for the CDR3 is TGTGCCAGCAGCTCCGAAGAGGGCCCGGTTGGCACCATATATTTT.

The chain employs TRBV21-1 and TRBJ2-3; the listed D gene, TRBD2, was not tested against the DNA. TRBV21-1 is an annotated pseudogene. The CDR3 has 17 amino acids. The CDR3 region is CASSKATSGDLTDTQYF. The CDR3 DNA reads as TGTGCCAGCAGCAAAGCGACTAGCGGGGATCTCACAGATACGCAGTATTTT.

The chain recombines TRBV29-1 with TRBJ1-3, with 7 bases aligning to TRBD1. From germline, CDR1 is SQVTM and CDR2 ANQGSEA. The CDR3 totals 17 residues. With V trimmed by 0 bases and J by 0 bases, 8 bases remained unmatched. As DNA, the CDR3 is TGCAGCGTTGAAGACCCCGACGGGACAGACTCTGGAAACACCATATATTTT. Protein sequence: CSVEDPDGTDSGNTIYF.

This clone was detected once. The V call is TRBV5-1, the J call TRBJ2-1; TRBD1 agrees at 7 bases. There are 16 residues in the CDR3. CDR1 and CDR2 from the germline V gene are SGHRS and YFSETQ. Trimming at V came to 0 bases and at J to 4 bases, leaving 7 bases not matched to a gene. The CDR3 reads CASSLASAGGYNEQFF. In DNA, the CDR3 is TGCGCCAGCAGCTTGGCGTCGGCAGGGGGATACAATGAGCAGTTCTTC.

This clone was detected only a few times. V gene TRBV4-1 combines with J gene TRBJ2-7; D may be TRBD2 (5 bases). The CDR3 spans 15 residues. The V gene lost 3 bases and the J gene lost 0 bases, with 12 bases spanning the gap. The V gene's germline CDR1 is MGHRA and CDR2 YSYEKL. CDR3 protein: CASSQLAQSSYEQYF. In DNA, the CDR3 is TGCGCCAGCAGCCAGCTAGCTCAGAGCTCCTACGAGCAGTACTTC.